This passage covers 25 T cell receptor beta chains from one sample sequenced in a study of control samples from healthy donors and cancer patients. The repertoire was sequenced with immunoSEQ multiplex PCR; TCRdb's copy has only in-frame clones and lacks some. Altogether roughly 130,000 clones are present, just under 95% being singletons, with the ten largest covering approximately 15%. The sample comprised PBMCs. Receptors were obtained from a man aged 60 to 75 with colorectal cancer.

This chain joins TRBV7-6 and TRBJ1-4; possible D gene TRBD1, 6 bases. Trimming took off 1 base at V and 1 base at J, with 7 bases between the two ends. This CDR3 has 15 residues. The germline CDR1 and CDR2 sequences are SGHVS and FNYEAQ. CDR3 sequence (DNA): TGTGCCAGCAGCTTAGTACAGGGAACTAATGAAAAACTGTTTTTT. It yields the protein CASSLVQGTNEKLFF.

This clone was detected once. Here the CDR3 reads CASSVGGLGSPLHF. Written as DNA, the CDR3 is TGTGCCAGCAGCGTAGGAGGGCTCGGTTCACCCCTCCACTTT. This chain links TRBV9 with TRBJ1-6; no clear D. Germline CDR1 is SGDLS and CDR2 is YYNGEE. Deletions cut 0 bases from V and 9 bases from J, with 10 bases between. CDR3 length: 14 amino acids.

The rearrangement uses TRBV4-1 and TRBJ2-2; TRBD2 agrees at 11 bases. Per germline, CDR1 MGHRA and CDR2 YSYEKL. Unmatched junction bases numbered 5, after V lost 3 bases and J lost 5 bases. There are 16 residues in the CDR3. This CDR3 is CASSHSGGAGTGELFF. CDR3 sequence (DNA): TGCGCCAGCAGCCATAGCGGGGGGGCTGGAACCGGGGAGCTGTTTTTT.

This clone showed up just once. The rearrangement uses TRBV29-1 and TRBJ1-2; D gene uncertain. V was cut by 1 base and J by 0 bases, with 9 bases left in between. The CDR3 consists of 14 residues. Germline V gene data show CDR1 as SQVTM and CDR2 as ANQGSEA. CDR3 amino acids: CSVEGGSTNYGYTF. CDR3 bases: TGCAGCGTTGAAGGAGGGTCGACTAACTATGGCTACACCTTC.

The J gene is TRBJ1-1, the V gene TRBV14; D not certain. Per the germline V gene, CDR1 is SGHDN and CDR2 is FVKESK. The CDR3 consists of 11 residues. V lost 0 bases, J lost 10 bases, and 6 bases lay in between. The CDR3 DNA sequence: TGTGCCAGCAGCCAAGATACGACAGCTTTCTTT. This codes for CASSQDTTAFF.

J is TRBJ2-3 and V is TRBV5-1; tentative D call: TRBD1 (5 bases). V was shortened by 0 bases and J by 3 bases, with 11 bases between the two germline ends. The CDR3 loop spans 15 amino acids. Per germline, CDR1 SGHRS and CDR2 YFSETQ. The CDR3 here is CASSLAGSSTDTQYF. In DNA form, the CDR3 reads TGCGCCAGCAGCTTGGCAGGGTCAAGTACAGATACGCAGTATTTT.

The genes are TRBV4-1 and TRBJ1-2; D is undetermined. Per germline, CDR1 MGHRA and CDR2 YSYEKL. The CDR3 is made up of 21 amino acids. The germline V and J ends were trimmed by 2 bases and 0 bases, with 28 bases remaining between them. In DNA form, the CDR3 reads TGCGCCAGCAGCCAACCCACGGAGGGCAGTCGGAAGCTACAATCTAACTATGGCTACACCTTC. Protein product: CASSQPTEGSRKLQSNYGYTF.

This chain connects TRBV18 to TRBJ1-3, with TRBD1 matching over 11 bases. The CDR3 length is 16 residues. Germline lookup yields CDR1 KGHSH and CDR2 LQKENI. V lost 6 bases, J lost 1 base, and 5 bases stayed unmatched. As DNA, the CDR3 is TGTGCCAGCTCTCGTGGACAGGGGGCTTCTGGAAACACCATATATTTT. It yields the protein CASSRGQGASGNTIYF.

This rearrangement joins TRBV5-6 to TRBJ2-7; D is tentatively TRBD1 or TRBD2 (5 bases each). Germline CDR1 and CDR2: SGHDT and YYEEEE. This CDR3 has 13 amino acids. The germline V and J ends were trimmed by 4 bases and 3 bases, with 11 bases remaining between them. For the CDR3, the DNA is TGTGCCAGCAGCGAGGGACGGAACTACGAGCAGTACTTC. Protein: CASSEGRNYEQYF.

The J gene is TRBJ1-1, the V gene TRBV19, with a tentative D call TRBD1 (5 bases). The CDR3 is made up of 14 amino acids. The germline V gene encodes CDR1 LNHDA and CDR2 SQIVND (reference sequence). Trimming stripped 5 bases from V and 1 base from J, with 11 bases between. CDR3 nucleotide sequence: TGTGCCAGTAGTTCGCGAACAGGGAACACTGAAGCTTTCTTT. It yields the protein CASSSRTGNTEAFF. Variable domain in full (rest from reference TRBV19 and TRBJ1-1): DGGITQSPKYLFRKEGQNVTLSCEQNLNHDAMYWYRQDPGQGLRLIYYSQIVNDFQKGDIAEGYSVSREKKESFPLTVTSAQKNPTAFYLCASSSRTGNTEAFFGQGTRLTVV.

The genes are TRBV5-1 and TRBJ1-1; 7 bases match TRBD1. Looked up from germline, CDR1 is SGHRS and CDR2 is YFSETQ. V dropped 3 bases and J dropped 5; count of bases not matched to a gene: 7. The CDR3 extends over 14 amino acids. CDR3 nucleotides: TGCGCCAGCAGCTGGCGGGACAGTTGGACTGAAGCTTTCTTT. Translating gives CASSWRDSWTEAFF.

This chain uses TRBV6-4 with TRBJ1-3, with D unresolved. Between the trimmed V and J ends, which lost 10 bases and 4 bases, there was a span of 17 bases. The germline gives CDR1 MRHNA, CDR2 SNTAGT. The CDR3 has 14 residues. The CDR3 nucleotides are TGTGCCACAACTCCCCAGCCGATCGGAAACACCATATATTTT. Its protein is CATTPQPIGNTIYF.

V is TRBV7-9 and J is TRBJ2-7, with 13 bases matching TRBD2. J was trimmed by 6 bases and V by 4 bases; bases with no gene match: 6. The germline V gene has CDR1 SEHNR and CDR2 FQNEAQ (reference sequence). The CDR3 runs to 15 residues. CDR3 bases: TGTGCCAGCAGCTCACTAGCGGGGGGGCCAGGCGAGCAGTACTTC. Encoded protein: CASSSLAGGPGEQYF. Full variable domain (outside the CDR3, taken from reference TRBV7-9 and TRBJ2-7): DTGVSQNPRHKITKRGQNVTFRCDPISEHNRLYWYRQTLGQGPEFLTYFQNEAQLEKSRLLSDRFSAERPKGSFSTLEIQRTEQGDSAMYLCASSSLAGGPGEQYFGPGTRLTVT.

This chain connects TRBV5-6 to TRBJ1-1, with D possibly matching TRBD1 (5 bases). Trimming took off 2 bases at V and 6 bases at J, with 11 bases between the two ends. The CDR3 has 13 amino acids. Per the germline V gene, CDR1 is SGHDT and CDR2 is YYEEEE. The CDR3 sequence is CASSFSRGAEAFF. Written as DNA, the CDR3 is TGTGCCAGCAGCTTTTCGAGGGGTGCTGAAGCTTTCTTT.

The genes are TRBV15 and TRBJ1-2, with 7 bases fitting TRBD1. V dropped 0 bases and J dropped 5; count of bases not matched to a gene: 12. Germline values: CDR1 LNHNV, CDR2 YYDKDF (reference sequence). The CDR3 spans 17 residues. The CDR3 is CATSRDTGVASWYGYTF. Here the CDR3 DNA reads TGTGCCACCAGCAGAGATACAGGGGTCGCCTCATGGTATGGCTACACCTTC.

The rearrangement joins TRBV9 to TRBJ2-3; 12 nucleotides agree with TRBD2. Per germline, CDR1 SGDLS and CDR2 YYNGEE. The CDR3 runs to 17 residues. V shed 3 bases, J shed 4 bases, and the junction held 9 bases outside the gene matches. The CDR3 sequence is CASSASLAGGPADTQYF. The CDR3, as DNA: TGTGCCAGCAGCGCCTCCCTAGCGGGGGGGCCCGCAGATACGCAGTATTTT.

CDR3 bases: TGTGCCAGCAGCCGAGAGCGGGGCCCCTACGAGCAGTACTTC. Translating it yields CASSRERGPYEQYF. The chain uses TRBV4-2 and TRBJ2-7; 7 bases are shared with TRBD2. The CDR3 is 14 amino acids. The ends lost 4 bases at V and 2 bases at J; junction bases unmatched: 5. Germline V gene lookup returns CDR1 LGHNA and CDR2 YNFKEQ.

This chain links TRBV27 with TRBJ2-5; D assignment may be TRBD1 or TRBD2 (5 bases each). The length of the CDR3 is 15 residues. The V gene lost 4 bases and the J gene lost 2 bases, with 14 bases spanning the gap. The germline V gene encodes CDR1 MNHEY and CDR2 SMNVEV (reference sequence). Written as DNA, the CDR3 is TGTGCCAGCAGTTCCTGGGACGGGGAACAAGAGACCCAGTACTTC. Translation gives CASSSWDGEQETQYF.

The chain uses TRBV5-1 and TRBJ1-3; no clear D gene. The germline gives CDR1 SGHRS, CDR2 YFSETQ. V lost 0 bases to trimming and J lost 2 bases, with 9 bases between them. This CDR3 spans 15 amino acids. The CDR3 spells CASSLDRPAGNTIYF. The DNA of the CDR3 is TGCGCCAGCAGCTTGGACCGCCCCGCTGGAAACACCATATATTTT.

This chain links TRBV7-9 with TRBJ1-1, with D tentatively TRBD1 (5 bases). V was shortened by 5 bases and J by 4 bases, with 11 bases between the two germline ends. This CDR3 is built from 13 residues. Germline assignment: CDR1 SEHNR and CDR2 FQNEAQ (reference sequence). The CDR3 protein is CASSTKGPTEAFF. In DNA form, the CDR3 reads TGTGCCAGCAGCACAAAGGGGCCCACTGAAGCTTTCTTT.

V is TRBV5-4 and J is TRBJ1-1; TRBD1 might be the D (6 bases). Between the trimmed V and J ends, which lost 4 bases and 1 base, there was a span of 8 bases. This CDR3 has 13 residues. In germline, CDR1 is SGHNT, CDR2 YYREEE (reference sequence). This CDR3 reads CASSAQGNTEAFF. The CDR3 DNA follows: TGTGCCAGCAGCGCACAGGGGAACACTGAAGCTTTCTTT.

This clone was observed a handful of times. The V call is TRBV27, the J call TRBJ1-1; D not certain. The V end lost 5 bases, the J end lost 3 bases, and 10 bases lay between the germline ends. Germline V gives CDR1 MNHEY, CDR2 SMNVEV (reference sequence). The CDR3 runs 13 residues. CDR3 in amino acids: CASSLLGDTEAFF. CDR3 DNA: TGTGCCAGCAGTCTCTTGGGTGACACTGAAGCTTTCTTT.

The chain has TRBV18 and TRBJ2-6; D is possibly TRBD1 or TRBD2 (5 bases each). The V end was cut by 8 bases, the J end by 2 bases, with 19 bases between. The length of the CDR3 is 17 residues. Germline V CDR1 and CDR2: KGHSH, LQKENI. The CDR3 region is CASQVNGAGTGANVLTF. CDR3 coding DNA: TGTGCCAGCCAAGTCAACGGGGCCGGTACTGGGGCCAACGTCCTGACTTTC.

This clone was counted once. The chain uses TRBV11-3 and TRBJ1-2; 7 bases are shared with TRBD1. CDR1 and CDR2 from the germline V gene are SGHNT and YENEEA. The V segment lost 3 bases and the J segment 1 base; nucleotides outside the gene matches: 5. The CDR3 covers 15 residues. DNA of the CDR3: TGTGCCAGCAGCTTGGGGACAGCGGATAACTATGGCTACACCTTC. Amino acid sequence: CASSLGTADNYGYTF.

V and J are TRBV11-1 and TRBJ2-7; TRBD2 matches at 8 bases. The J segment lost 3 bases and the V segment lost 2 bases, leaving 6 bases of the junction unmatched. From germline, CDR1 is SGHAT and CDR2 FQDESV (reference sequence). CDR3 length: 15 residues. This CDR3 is CASSLQLAENYEQYF. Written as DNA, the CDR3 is TGTGCCAGCAGCTTACAACTAGCGGAGAACTACGAGCAGTACTTC.